This T cell receptor (beta chain) was sequenced during a study of molecular identifiers for immune sequencing clone quantification. Findings and caveats of the study: Because of identical TCR molecules sharing a barcode, sizes of highly expanded clones could be underestimated.

MiXCR, applied by TCRdb to the PCR reads, yields one record per CDR3 protein. The sample consists of approximately 670,000 distinct CDR3 sequences, nearly 20% of them appearing once. In this sample, this clonotype turned up a few times. Its antigen is undetermined. Germline V gene sequence: CDR1 KGHDR, CDR2 SFDVKD. This CDR3 spans 15 amino acids. Trimming took 2 bases from V and 7 from J; bases not matched to a gene: 7. The CD8+CD4-CCR7+CD45RA+ phenotype defined the sorted naive CD8 T cells. The V gene is TRBV24-1, the J gene TRBJ1-5, with 7 bases lining up with TRBD1. The specimen was naive CD8+ T cells from blood, with Jurkat cell RNA spiked in. Noted subset: FACS-sorted CD8+CD4-CCR7+CD45RA+ naive T cells. The clonotype originates from a human donor in good health. Some libraries in this study had Jurkat cell RNA spiked in. This chain's CDR3 is CATSDSTGLWQPQHF. CDR3 sequence (DNA): TGTGCCACCAGTGATTCGACAGGGCTCTGGCAGCCCCAGCATTTT.